Listed here is a single T cell receptor (beta chain). These data originate in a study of shared T cell receptors in the human thymus. The table came from immunoSEQ multiplex PCR; TCRdb's copy has only in-frame clones and leaves some out. The sample holds about 380,000 clones, roughly 94% seen once. Looked up from germline, CDR1 is LGHNA and CDR2 is YSLEER. Trimming cost V 2 bases and J 8 bases, with 7 bases left between them. The CDR3 contains 12 residues. The chain combines TRBV4-3 with TRBJ2-1; D remains ambiguous. The TCR was taken from a human donor. Sequences were obtained from thymocytes. As DNA, the CDR3 is TGCGCCAGCAGCCAAAGGGAAGATGAGCAGTTCTTC. Protein sequence: CASSQREDEQFF.